Sequencing of this TCR beta chain was carried out in a study of blood T cell repertoires in COVID-19. How the authors handled the data: Nucleated cell number was recorded as an estimate derived from reference gene primer amplification. The method was immunoSEQ multiplex PCR; TCRdb's version includes in-frame clones alone and lacks a portion of them. V, J and clone size derive from that table, while D and trimming were established from the DNA sequence. There are 350,000 to 400,000 clones in the sample; approximately 84% occur only once, and approximately 3.1% lies in the top ten. Trimming took 4 bases from V and 7 from J; bases not matched to a gene: 1. There are 12 residues in the CDR3. CDR1 and CDR2 (germline): ENHRY, SYGVKD.

This clonotype was obtained from a woman aged 25 to 39 who had recovered from COVID-19. Sequencing input: PBMCs or T cells enriched from blood (not recorded which). This chain joins TRBV10-3 and TRBJ2-3, with 8 bases fitting TRBD2. Written as DNA, the CDR3 is TGTGCCATCAGTGGACTAGCGAATACGCAGTATTTT. It encodes CAISGLANTQYF.